Listed below are T cell receptor beta chains from one sample, sequenced in a study of shared clonotypes between healthy human individuals. Clones were read by immunoSEQ multiplex PCR, and TCRdb kept only the in-frame ones, dropping some. The sample includes 600,000 or so clones, roughly 98% of them seen just once. The sequencing input was naive CD8+ T cells sorted from blood. These receptor sequences come from a man under 40 in good health. Both conserved end residues are trimmed from each CDR3.

CDR3	J	V
ASSPPGLAAQETQY	TRBJ2-5	TRBV18
ATSTYRGDQPQH	TRBJ1-5	TRBV15
ASSSPGTPDTGELF	TRBJ2-2	TRBV5-5
ASTDGTASYEQY	TRBJ2-7	TRBV2
ASSLEVGSSYEQY	TRBJ2-7	TRBV11-2
ASSEHWDMGGSGNTIY	TRBJ1-3	TRBV6-1
ASSDGTGWNEQF	TRBJ2-1	TRBV6-1
ASHSNEKLF	TRBJ1-4	TRBV2
SFTGTQFDYEQY	TRBJ2-7	TRBV29-1
ASSEGGVEQY	TRBJ2-7	TRBV10-2
ASSLEARQETQY	TRBJ2-5	TRBV7-9